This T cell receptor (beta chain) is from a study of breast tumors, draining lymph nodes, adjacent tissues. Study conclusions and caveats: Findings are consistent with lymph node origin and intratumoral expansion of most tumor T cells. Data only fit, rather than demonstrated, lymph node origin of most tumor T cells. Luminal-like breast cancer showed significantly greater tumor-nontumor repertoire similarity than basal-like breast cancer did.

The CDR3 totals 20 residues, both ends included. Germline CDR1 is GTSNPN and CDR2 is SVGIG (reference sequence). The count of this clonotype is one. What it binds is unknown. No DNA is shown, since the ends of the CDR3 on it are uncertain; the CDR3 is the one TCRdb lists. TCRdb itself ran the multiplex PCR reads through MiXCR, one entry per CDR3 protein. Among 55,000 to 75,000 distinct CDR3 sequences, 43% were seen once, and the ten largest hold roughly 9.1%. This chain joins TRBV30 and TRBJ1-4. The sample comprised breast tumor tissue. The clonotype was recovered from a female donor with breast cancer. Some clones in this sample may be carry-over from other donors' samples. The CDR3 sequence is CAWSVSTETQYFGPSEKLFF.